The clone carrying this T cell receptor (beta chain) was observed a handful of times. No antigen is known for it. Every bit of the isolated RNA underwent reverse transcription, so sequencing read expressed TCRB transcripts. Assay: immunoSEQ multiplex PCR; the TCRdb copy retains only in-frame clones and omits some. The repertoire has around 130,000 clones, about 15% of them found once; the top ten carry over 2%. The data were taken from a study of beta chain features in type 1 diabetes. Background on the study: Healthy donors, compared against patients, showed similar age, gender and cell yields.

V shed 5 bases and J 3 bases; nucleotides not matched to a gene: 8. The germline gives CDR1 SGHVS, CDR2 FQNEAQ. CDR3 length: 16 amino acids. General study findings and limits: Shorter TCRB CDR3s, moderately but significantly so, were found in Type 1 diabetes patients in all four CD4+ subsets. cDNA-based sequencing might over-represent cells highly expressing TCR. Here, the possible influence of HLA type (on TCRB rearrangement) remained unresolved. Naive, central memory and Treg TCRB repertoires seemed to resemble each other more closely in patients than they did in healthy donors.

The chain joins TRBV7-8 to TRBJ1-5; 9 nucleotides agree with TRBD1. Sequenced material: central memory CD4+ T cells from blood. The clonotype comes from a man aged 25 to 40 with type 1 diabetes. CDR3 amino acids: CASSPVGQGLNQPQHF. CDR3 nucleotides: TGTGCCAGCAGCCCAGTCGGACAGGGGCTCAATCAGCCCCAGCATTTT.